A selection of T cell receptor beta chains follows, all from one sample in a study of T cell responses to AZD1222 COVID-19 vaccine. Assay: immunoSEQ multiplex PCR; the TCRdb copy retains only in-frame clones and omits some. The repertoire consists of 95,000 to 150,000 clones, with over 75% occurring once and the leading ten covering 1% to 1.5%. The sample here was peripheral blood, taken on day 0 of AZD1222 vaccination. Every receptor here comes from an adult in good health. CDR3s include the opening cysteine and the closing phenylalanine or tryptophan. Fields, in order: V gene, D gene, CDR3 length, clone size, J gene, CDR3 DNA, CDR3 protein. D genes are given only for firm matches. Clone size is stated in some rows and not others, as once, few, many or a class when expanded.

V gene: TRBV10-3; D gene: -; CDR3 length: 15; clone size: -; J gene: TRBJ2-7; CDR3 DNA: TGTGCCATCAGTGACCCTACAGGGAACTCCTACGAGCAGTACTTC; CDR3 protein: CAISDPTGNSYEQYF
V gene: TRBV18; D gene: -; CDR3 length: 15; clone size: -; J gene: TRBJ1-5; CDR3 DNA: TGTGCCAGCTCACCGGTGGGGGATAGCAATCAGCCCCAGCATTTT; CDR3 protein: CASSPVGDSNQPQHF
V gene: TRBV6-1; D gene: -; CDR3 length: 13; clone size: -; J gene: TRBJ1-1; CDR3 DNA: TGTGCCAGCAGTGATGGCAAGAACACTGAAGCTTTCTTT; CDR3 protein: CASSDGKNTEAFF
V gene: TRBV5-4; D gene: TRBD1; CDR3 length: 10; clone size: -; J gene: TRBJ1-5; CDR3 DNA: TGTGCCAGCCGTTTCAGGGGGAAGCATTTT; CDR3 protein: CASRFRGKHF
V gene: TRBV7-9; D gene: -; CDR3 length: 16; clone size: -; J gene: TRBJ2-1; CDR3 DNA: TGTGCCAGCAGCTCGCTAGCGATAACCTCCTACAATGAGCAGTTCTTC; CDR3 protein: CASSSLAITSYNEQFF
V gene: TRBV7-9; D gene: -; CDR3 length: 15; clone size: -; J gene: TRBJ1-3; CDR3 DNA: TGTGCCAGCAGCTCACCGGGGCCAGCAGGAAACACCATATATTTT; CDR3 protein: CASSSPGPAGNTIYF
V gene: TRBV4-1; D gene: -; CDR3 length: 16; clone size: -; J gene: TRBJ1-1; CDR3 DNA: TGCGCCAGCAGCCAGATACTGCTGACGGGGAACACTGAAGCTTTCTTT; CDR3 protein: CASSQILLTGNTEAFF
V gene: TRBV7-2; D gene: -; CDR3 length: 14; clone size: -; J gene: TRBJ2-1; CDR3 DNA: TGTGCCAGCAGTCCCAGTGTTCCCTACAATGAGCAGTTCTTC; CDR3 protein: CASSPSVPYNEQFF
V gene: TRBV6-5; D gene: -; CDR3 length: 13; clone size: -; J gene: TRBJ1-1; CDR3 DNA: TGTGCCAGCAGTTGGGCAGGGAACACTGAAGCTTTCTTT; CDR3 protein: CASSWAGNTEAFF
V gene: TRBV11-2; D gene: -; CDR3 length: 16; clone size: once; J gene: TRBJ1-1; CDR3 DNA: TGTGCCAGCAGCTTAGTCCTCCGGGGCCGGGACACTGAAGCTTTCTTT; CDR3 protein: CASSLVLRGRDTEAFF
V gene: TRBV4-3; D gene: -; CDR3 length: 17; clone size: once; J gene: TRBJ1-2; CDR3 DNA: TGCGCCAGCAGCCAAGAAGGGGAGGGTAGCTGGAGCTATGGCTACACCTTC; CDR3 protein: CASSQEGEGSWSYGYTF
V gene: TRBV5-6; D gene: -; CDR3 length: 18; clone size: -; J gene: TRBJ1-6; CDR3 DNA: TGTGCCAGCAGCTTGGAGGTGTCTGGGTTTGGTTTCAATTCACCCCTCCACTTT; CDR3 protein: CASSLEVSGFGFNSPLHF